The 11 T cell receptor beta chains given below trace back to one sample, sequenced in a study of shared clonotypes between healthy human individuals. Assay used: immunoSEQ multiplex PCR; TCRdb lists only in-frame clones, some missing. The sample records under 350,000 clones, roughly 91% being singletons. The sequencing input was memory CD8+ T cells sorted from blood. This sample's subset: CD45RO+ cells pooled with CCR7-negative TemRA cells. Receptors were obtained from a man in his late teens or twenties in good health.

The chain links TRBV30 to TRBJ2-1; D gene uncertain. Trimming removed 1 base from V and 10 bases from J, with 11 bases in between. This CDR3 is built from 12 residues. Germline-derived CDR1 and CDR2 are GTSNPN and SVGIG (reference sequence). This chain's CDR3 is CAWSALRGEQFF. CDR3 sequence (DNA): TGTGCCTGGAGTGCCCTCCGTGGCGAGCAGTTCTTC.

The chain recombines TRBV6-6 with TRBJ2-1; TRBD1 agrees at 7 bases. Germline values: CDR1 MNHNY, CDR2 SVGAGI (reference sequence). The trim removed 4 bases at V and 6 bases at J, leaving 9 bases unmatched. This CDR3 region has 15 residues. In nucleotides, the CDR3 is TGTGCCAGCAGTTCCCTCCAGAGGGACAGCAATGAGCAGTTCTTC. It translates to CASSSLQRDSNEQFF.

In this sample, this clone turned up a few times. The chain employs TRBV5-1 and TRBJ2-7; either TRBD1 or TRBD2 may fit D (5 bases each). The length of the CDR3 is 13 residues. Germline CDR1 SGHRS, CDR2 YFSETQ. V was trimmed by 3 bases and J by 0 bases, leaving 7 bases between them. The CDR3 DNA reads TGCGCCAGCAGCTGGGGGTTCTCCTACGAGCAGTACTTC. Its translation is CASSWGFSYEQYF.

The rearrangement uses TRBV10-3 and TRBJ2-2; 9 nucleotides align to TRBD2. Germline-derived CDR1 and CDR2 are ENHRY and SYGVKD. The CDR3 length is 18 residues. The trim removed 3 bases at V and 0 bases at J, leaving 8 bases unmatched. CDR3 sequence (DNA): TGTGCCATCAGTGATCCTGGGACTAGCCACGCGAACACCGGGGAGCTGTTTTTT. Translation gives CAISDPGTSHANTGELFF.

The rearrangement links TRBV11-3 to TRBJ2-3; weak D call: TRBD1 (5 bases). Germline-derived CDR1 and CDR2 are SGHNT and YENEEA. The CDR3 length is 13 residues. With 5 bases removed from V and 1 base from J, the gap between germline ends came to 7 bases. The CDR3 bases are TGTGCCAGCAGCGGGGCGGGCACAGATACGCAGTATTTT. Amino acid sequence: CASSGAGTDTQYF.

The chain couples TRBV5-1 to TRBJ1-1, with D perhaps TRBD1 (6 bases). The CDR3 runs to 17 residues. Germline V lookup: CDR1 SGHRS, CDR2 YFSETQ. Between the trimmed V and J ends, which lost 4 bases and 3 bases, there was a span of 22 bases. The chain's CDR3 is CASSVTGTTWQDTEAFF. CDR3 bases: TGCGCCAGCAGCGTGACAGGCACAACCTGGCAGGACACTGAAGCTTTCTTT.

V gene TRBV4-1 combines with J gene TRBJ2-7; 7 bases align to TRBD2. The CDR3 totals 16 residues. The V segment lost 0 bases and the J segment 2 bases; nucleotides outside the gene matches: 7. CDR1 and CDR2 from the germline V gene are MGHRA and YSYEKL. In DNA, the CDR3 is TGCGCCAGCAGCCAAGAAAAGGGAGGGCTCGCCTACGAGCAGTACTTC. It codes for CASSQEKGGLAYEQYF.

This sequence joins TRBV11-2 and TRBJ2-6; D uncertain. The CDR3 is 18 amino acids. Trimming took off 1 base at V and 0 bases at J, with 13 bases between the two ends. In germline, CDR1 is SGHAT, CDR2 FQNNGV. CDR3 sequence: CASSLGPGVPSGANVLTF. The CDR3 DNA reads TGTGCCAGCAGCTTAGGTCCTGGGGTGCCCTCTGGGGCCAACGTCCTGACTTTC.

This clone showed up just once. The V and J genes are TRBV25-1 and TRBJ2-3; 10 bases match TRBD2. The CDR3 loop spans 15 amino acids. V shed 2 bases, J shed 2 bases, and the junction held 1 base outside the gene matches. Germline CDR1 reads MGHDK; CDR2 reads SYGVNS. The CDR3 region has the DNA TGTGCCAGCAGTGAACTAGCGGGAGTCACAGATACGCAGTATTTT. Residues: CASSELAGVTDTQYF. The full variable domain, its missing parts supplied by reference TRBV25-1 and TRBJ2-3, is EADIYQTPRYLVIGTGKKITLECSQTMGHDKMYWYQQDPGMELHLIHYSYGVNSTEKGDLSSESTVSRIRTEHFPLTLESARPSHTSQYLCASSELAGVTDTQYFGPGTRLTVL.

This sequence joins TRBV28 and TRBJ1-4; no firm D call. V was clipped by 5 bases and J by 8 bases, with 24 bases between them. Germline CDR1 reads MDHEN; CDR2 reads SYDVKM. The CDR3 consists of 17 residues. In DNA, the CDR3 is TGTGCCAGCAGTATCTCCTCCCCGGGAGGGTGGATCGAAAAACTGTTTTTT. Translating it yields CASSISSPGGWIEKLFF.

The V gene is TRBV3-1 (or the pseudogene TRBV3-2), the J gene TRBJ2-7; D ambiguous. In germline, CDR1 is LGHDT, CDR2 YNNKEL (reference sequence). V lost 11 bases and J lost 8, with 7 bases in between. The CDR3 totals 8 residues. CDR3 sequence (DNA): TGTGCCTGGAATCAGCAGTACTTC. Amino acid sequence: CAWNQQYF.